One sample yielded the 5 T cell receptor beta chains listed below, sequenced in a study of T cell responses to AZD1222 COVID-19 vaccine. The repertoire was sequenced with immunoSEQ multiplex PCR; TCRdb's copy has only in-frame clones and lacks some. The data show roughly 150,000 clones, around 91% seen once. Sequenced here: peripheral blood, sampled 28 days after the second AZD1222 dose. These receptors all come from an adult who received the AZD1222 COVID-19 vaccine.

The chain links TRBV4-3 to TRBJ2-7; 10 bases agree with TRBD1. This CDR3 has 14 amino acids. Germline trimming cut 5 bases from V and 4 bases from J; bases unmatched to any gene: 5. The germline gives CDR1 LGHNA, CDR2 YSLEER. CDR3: CASSKGQGRYEQYF. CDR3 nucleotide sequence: TGCGCCAGCAGCAAGGGACAGGGGAGGTACGAGCAGTACTTC.

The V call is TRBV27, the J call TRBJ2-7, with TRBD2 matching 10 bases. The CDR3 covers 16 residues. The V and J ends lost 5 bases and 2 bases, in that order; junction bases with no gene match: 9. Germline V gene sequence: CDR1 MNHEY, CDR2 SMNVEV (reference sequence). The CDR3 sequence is CASSAPSSGSTYEQYF. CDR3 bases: TGTGCCAGCAGTGCCCCATCTAGCGGGAGTACCTACGAGCAGTACTTC.

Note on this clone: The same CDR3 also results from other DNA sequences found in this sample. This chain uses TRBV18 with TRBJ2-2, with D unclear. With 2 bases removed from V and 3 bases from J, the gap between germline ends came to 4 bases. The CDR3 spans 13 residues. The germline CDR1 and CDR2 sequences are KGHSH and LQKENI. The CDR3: CASSPRDTGELFF. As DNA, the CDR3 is TGTGCCAGCTCACCAAGGGACACCGGGGAGCTGTTTTTT.

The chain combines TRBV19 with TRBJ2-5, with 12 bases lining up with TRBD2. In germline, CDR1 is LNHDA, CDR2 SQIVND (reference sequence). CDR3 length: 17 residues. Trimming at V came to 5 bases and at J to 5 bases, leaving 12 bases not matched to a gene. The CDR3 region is CASSPTSGGPIVETQYF. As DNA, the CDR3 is TGTGCCAGTAGTCCGACTAGCGGGGGACCAATTGTGGAGACCCAGTACTTC.

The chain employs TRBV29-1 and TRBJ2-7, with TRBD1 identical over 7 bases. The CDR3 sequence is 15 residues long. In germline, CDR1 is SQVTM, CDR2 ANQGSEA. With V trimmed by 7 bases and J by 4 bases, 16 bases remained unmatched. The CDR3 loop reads CSAVDRARKGYEQYF. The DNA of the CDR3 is TGCAGCGCGGTCGACAGGGCCCGAAAGGGGTACGAGCAGTACTTC.